The source of this T cell receptor (beta chain) is a study of Graves' ophthalmopathy and Graves' hyperthyroidism. Study results and caveats: Researchers report that a 13-signature model separated ophthalmopathy from stable hyperthyroidism, posting roughly 90% sensitivity and 65% to 82% specificity.

Beta-chain TCR CDR3 regions were amplified from RNA transcripts. Second-round multiplex PCR followed a first-round RT-PCR using HTBI primers. TCRdb reprocessed the multiplex PCR reads with MiXCR, giving one entry per CDR3 protein. The data hold under 400,000 distinct CDR3 sequences, with about a sixth observed a single time. The ends lost 5 bases at V and 7 bases at J; junction bases unmatched: 7. The CDR3 length is 14 residues. The germline CDR1 and CDR2 sequences are LNHNV and YYDKDF (reference sequence). Concerning this clonotype itself: The antigen is unknown.

This receptor was identified in an adult man with Graves' ophthalmopathy. The chain has TRBV15 and TRBJ2-5, with TRBD2 matching 10 bases. The material sequenced was peripheral blood. CDR3: CATSLAGAPGTQYF. CDR3 nucleotides: TGTGCCACCAGCCTAGCGGGGGCCCCTGGGACCCAGTACTTC.